This TCR beta chain is from a study of beta chain features in type 1 diabetes. This clone was detected a few times. The antigen remains unidentified. Sorting of CD4+ naive, central memory, regulatory and stem cell-like memory cells was performed via CD45RO/CCR7/CD25/CD127/CD95/CD27. General study findings and limits: People with Type 1 diabetes carried modestly yet significantly shorter TCRB CDR3s in all four CD4+ subsets.

The germline CDR1 and CDR2 sequences are LNHNV and YYDKDF (reference sequence). With V trimmed by 2 bases and J by 14 bases, 21 bases remained unmatched. This CDR3 contains 19 residues. The whole isolated RNA underwent reverse transcription, so sequencing captured expressed TCRB transcripts. Generated by immunoSEQ multiplex PCR, the TCRdb table keeps only in-frame clones and is missing some. Here the sample spans some 640,000 clones, about an eighth being singletons. Material: naive CD4+ T cells from blood. The receptor was derived from a young man with type 1 diabetes. The V gene is TRBV15, the J gene TRBJ2-4, with TRBD2 matching over 13 bases. The CDR3 sequence is CATSRKKTEDGTSGKREYF. The CDR3 DNA reads TGTGCCACCAGCAGAAAGAAGACAGAGGATGGGACTAGCGGGAAAAGAGAGTACTTC.